A single sample gave rise to the 20 T cell receptor beta chains below, sequenced in a study of human versus mouse CDR3 diversity and MHC coevolution. Profiled with immunoSEQ multiplex PCR; TCRdb holds only in-frame clones, not every one. The top ten clones hold less than 0.16% of a sample with 60,000 to 95,000 clones, 92% of them seen once. The specimen was naive CD4+ T cells from blood. Specified subset: CD45RO-negative CD62L-positive naive CD4 T cells. These receptors came from a person aged 30-70 years in good health.

This chain links TRBV11-2 with TRBJ1-2; tentatively, D is TRBD1 (5 bases). The CDR3 covers 15 residues. Germline assignment: CDR1 SGHAT and CDR2 FQNNGV. V was shortened by 6 bases and J by 0 bases, with 14 bases between the two germline ends. CDR3: CASRDIGRTNYGYTF. DNA of the CDR3: TGTGCCAGCAGGGACATCGGACGGACTAACTATGGCTACACCTTC. The full variable domain, in which reference TRBV11-2 and TRBJ1-2 provide the parts outside the CDR3, is EAGVAQSPRYKIIEKRQSVAFWCNPISGHATLYWYQQILGQGPKLLIQFQNNGVVDDSQLPKDRFSAERLKGVDSTLKIQPAKLEDSAVYLCASRDIGRTNYGYTFGSGTRLTVV.

The rearrangement uses TRBV14 and TRBJ2-5; D is uncertain. The CDR3 runs to 13 residues. V was shortened by 2 bases and J by 5 bases, with 9 bases between the two germline ends. The germline gives CDR1 SGHDN, CDR2 FVKESK. The CDR3 loop reads CASSQTNRETQYF. The CDR3 nucleotides read TGTGCCAGCAGCCAAACTAATCGGGAGACCCAGTACTTC.

A remark on this clone: This same CDR3 is encoded by further DNA sequences in the sample. The chain couples TRBV5-1 to TRBJ2-7, with TRBD2 matching over 8 bases. The CDR3 sequence is 14 residues long. Germline V gene lookup returns CDR1 SGHRS and CDR2 YFSETQ. Trimming at V came to 3 bases and at J to 0 bases, leaving 2 bases not matched to a gene. The CDR3 bases are TGCGCCAGCAGCTCAGGGACTAGCTCCTACGAGCAGTACTTC. This gives the protein CASSSGTSSYEQYF.

The rearrangement links TRBV27 to TRBJ2-7; 7 bases align to TRBD2. J lost 2 bases, V lost 2 bases, and 3 bases had no gene match. Germline CDR1 MNHEY, CDR2 SMNVEV (reference sequence). The CDR3 is made up of 14 amino acids. The CDR3 sequence: CASSLERGPYEQYF. The CDR3 bases are TGTGCCAGCAGTTTAGAGCGGGGACCCTACGAGCAGTACTTC.

The chain has TRBV4-2 and TRBJ2-1; 10 bases agree with TRBD2. Germline values: CDR1 LGHNA, CDR2 YNFKEQ. After removal of 1 base from V and 8 bases from J, the junction contained 8 bases not matched to a gene. The CDR3 runs to 16 residues. The CDR3 loop is CASSQVSLAGADEQFF. The CDR3 DNA follows: TGTGCCAGCAGCCAAGTCAGCCTAGCGGGAGCCGATGAGCAGTTCTTC.

The V and J genes are TRBV7-2 and TRBJ2-1, with 15 bases identical to TRBD2. The trim removed 1 base at V and 9 bases at J, leaving 7 bases unmatched. Germline V gene lookup returns CDR1 SGHTA and CDR2 FQGNSA. The CDR3 is 17 amino acids. The CDR3 bases are TGTGCCAGCAGCTTAGAAGGGACTAGCGGGAGGTTTCGTGAGCAGTTCTTC. It translates to CASSLEGTSGRFREQFF.

The rearrangement links TRBV28 to TRBJ1-5; 7 nucleotides agree with TRBD1. Unmatched junction bases numbered 14, after V lost 7 bases and J lost 2 bases. The CDR3 loop spans 17 amino acids. From germline, CDR1 is MDHEN and CDR2 SYDVKM. The CDR3 DNA is TGTGCCAGCACCCGGACAGGACTAAAACCAGGCAATCAGCCCCAGCATTTT. It encodes CASTRTGLKPGNQPQHF.

This chain uses TRBV2 with TRBJ1-4, with TRBD1 matching 8 bases. Germline CDR1 SNHLY, CDR2 FYNNEI. Trimming at V came to 6 bases and at J to 1 base, leaving 7 bases not matched to a gene. The CDR3 consists of 16 residues. The CDR3 coding sequence is TGTGCCAGCAGCGAGGACAGGGCCTTAACTAATGAAAAACTGTTTTTT. It yields the protein CASSEDRALTNEKLFF.

CDR3 sequence (DNA): TGTGCCAGCAGTACAGGGGGCTCACCCCTCCACTTT. Its protein product is CASSTGGSPLHF. The chain uses TRBV28 and TRBJ1-6, with 9 bases aligning to TRBD1. V lost 5 bases to trimming and J lost 10 bases; unmatched junction nucleotides: 0. The CDR3 contains 12 residues. Per the germline V gene, CDR1 is MDHEN and CDR2 is SYDVKM.

The chain joins TRBV28 to TRBJ2-7; no clear D gene. The V end lost 8 bases, the J end lost 3 bases, and 8 bases lay between the germline ends. CDR1 and CDR2 (germline): MDHEN, SYDVKM. CDR3 length: 11 residues. CDR3: CASLHSYEQYF. CDR3 bases: TGTGCCAGCCTTCACAGCTACGAGCAGTACTTC.

The rearrangement joins TRBV15 to TRBJ2-4; D gene ambiguous. Germline assignment: CDR1 LNHNV and CDR2 YYDKDF (reference sequence). The CDR3 loop spans 14 amino acids. V lost 0 bases and J 1 base, leaving 4 bases between the germline ends. The CDR3 spells CATSRDIAKNIQYF. The CDR3 DNA sequence: TGTGCCACCAGCAGAGACATTGCCAAAAACATTCAGTACTTC.

The chain uses TRBV5-4 and TRBJ2-1; 9 bases line up with TRBD2. V lost 5 bases and J lost 4; bases outside the gene matches: 10. The CDR3 loop spans 16 amino acids. Germline V gene data show CDR1 as SGHNT and CDR2 as YYREEE (reference sequence). CDR3 protein: CASSRIAGGPYNEQFF. The CDR3 coding sequence is TGTGCCAGCAGTCGTATCGCGGGAGGGCCGTACAATGAGCAGTTCTTC.

This clone came up once. The V and J genes are TRBV27 and TRBJ2-2, with 7 bases fitting TRBD1. The CDR3 consists of 16 residues. From germline, CDR1 is MNHEY and CDR2 SMNVEV (reference sequence). The V gene end was trimmed by 3 bases and the J gene end by 1 base; junction bases not matched to a gene: 5. The CDR3 bases are TGTGCCAGCAGTTTCCGATGGACAGGGAACACCGGGGAGCTGTTTTTT. Translation: CASSFRWTGNTGELFF.

Worth noting for this clone: The sample carries other DNA sequences with the same CDR3. V usage is TRBV5-1 and J usage is TRBJ1-1, with 9 bases aligning to TRBD1. Germline V CDR1 and CDR2: SGHRS, YFSETQ. The CDR3 spans 15 residues. V lost 4 bases, J lost 0 bases, and 4 bases stayed unmatched. Here the CDR3 reads CASSPGQGMNTEAFF. The CDR3 coding sequence is TGCGCCAGCAGCCCCGGACAGGGGATGAACACTGAAGCTTTCTTT.

The chain links TRBV15 to TRBJ1-2; 8 positions match TRBD1. The CDR3 is 14 amino acids. Germline-derived CDR1 and CDR2 are LNHNV and YYDKDF (reference sequence). V was clipped by 2 bases and J by 8 bases; unmatched bases: 7. Written as DNA, the CDR3 is TGTGCCACCAGCAGACCCGGACAGGGTTACGGCTACACCTTC. Its protein is CATSRPGQGYGYTF.

The chain recombines TRBV6-6 with TRBJ2-1; D possibly corresponds to TRBD1 (5 bases). CDR3 length: 13 amino acids. From germline, CDR1 is MNHNY and CDR2 SVGAGI (reference sequence). Trimming shortened V by 7 bases and J by 3 bases, and 10 bases separated the two germline ends. The CDR3: CASKTQDYNEQFF. The CDR3 region has the DNA TGTGCCAGCAAAACACAGGACTACAATGAGCAGTTCTTC.

This clone appeared a single time. This chain uses TRBV6-5 with TRBJ1-2; 8 bases align to TRBD1. V lost 5 bases and J lost 4; bases outside the gene matches: 6. The CDR3 is 14 residues long. Germline assignment: CDR1 MNHEY and CDR2 SVGAGI. CDR3 in DNA: TGTGCCAGCAGTCCCGGTGACAGGGGCTATGGCTACACCTTC. It specifies CASSPGDRGYGYTF.

The chain employs TRBV28 and TRBJ1-2; 9 bases are a match to TRBD1. Germline CDR1 is MDHEN and CDR2 is SYDVKM. J gave up 4 bases and V 5 bases, and 5 bases lay outside the gene matches. The CDR3 totals 14 residues. As DNA, the CDR3 is TGTGCCAGCAGTCCCGGGACAGGGCCCTATGGCTACACCTTC. This encodes CASSPGTGPYGYTF.

The V call is TRBV30, the J call TRBJ2-3; 8 positions match TRBD1. CDR1 is GTSNPN and CDR2 is SVGIG in the germline V gene (reference sequence). The V and J ends lost 1 base and 5 bases, in that order; junction bases with no gene match: 11. The CDR3 loop spans 16 amino acids. CDR3 bases: TGTGCCTGGAGTGACCCACAGGCAGGGGGCTTAGATACGCAGTATTTT. It encodes CAWSDPQAGGLDTQYF.

The V call is TRBV30, the J call TRBJ1-5, with D possibly being TRBD1 (5 bases). The CDR3 is 13 amino acids. Per germline, CDR1 GTSNPN and CDR2 SVGIG (reference sequence). V lost 4 bases and J 4 bases, leaving 11 bases between the germline ends. CDR3 region: CAWTAAGNQPQHF. CDR3 DNA: TGTGCCTGGACCGCGGCAGGGAATCAGCCCCAGCATTTT. Combining the CDR3 with reference TRBV30 and TRBJ1-5 gives the whole variable domain SQTIHQWPATLVQPVGSPLSLECTVEGTSNPNLYWYRQAAGRGLQLLFYSVGIGQISSEVPQNLSASRPQDRQFILSSKKLLLSDSGFYLCAWTAAGNQPQHFGDGTRLSIL.